The 14 T cell receptor beta chains reported below all come from one sample, sequenced in a study of blood T cells in healthy people across ages. A second PCR, run for about 7 to 11 cycles, used a sample-barcoded 5' primer plus a J-beta primer mix. Using its own MiXCR run on the 5' RACE reads, TCRdb lists one record per CDR3 protein. This sample has about 1.4 million distinct CDR3 sequences; 59% occur once, and the top ten carry 5% to 7%. Sequences were obtained from blood. Receptor source: a man between 18 and 35 years old in good health.

The gene calls are TRBV5-1 and TRBJ1-2, with D possibly matching TRBD1 (5 bases). V gave up 0 bases and J gave up 4 bases, with 10 bases separating them. The CDR3 totals 14 residues. The germline V gene encodes CDR1 SGHRS and CDR2 YFSETQ. As DNA, the CDR3 is TGCGCCAGCAGCTTGGCGGGGGAGGTCTATGGCTACACCTTC. Its protein is CASSLAGEVYGYTF.

This clonotype was detected once. The chain has TRBV28 and TRBJ2-1, with 11 bases fitting TRBD2. Losses at the gene ends were 5 bases for V and 2 bases for J; bases not matched to a gene: 5. The CDR3 length is 16 residues. Germline loops: CDR1 MDHEN, CDR2 SYDVKM. Here the CDR3 reads CASSENSGGAYNEQFF. For the CDR3, the DNA is TGTGCCAGCAGTGAAAATAGCGGGGGGGCCTACAATGAGCAGTTCTTC.

V usage is TRBV27 and J usage is TRBJ2-1; no clear D gene. CDR3 size: 14 residues. Per germline, CDR1 MNHEY and CDR2 SMNVEV (reference sequence). V dropped 7 bases and J dropped 4 bases, with 14 bases sitting between them. DNA of the CDR3: TGTGCCAGCAAGACGGGCGCCGCTTACAATGAGCAGTTCTTC. Translating gives CASKTGAAYNEQFF.

V and J are TRBV20-1 and TRBJ2-2; no clear D. This CDR3 region has 11 residues. With 4 bases removed from V and 5 bases from J, the gap between germline ends came to 5 bases. Germline V gives CDR1 DFQATT, CDR2 SNEGSKA (reference sequence). CDR3 in DNA: TGCAGTGCTACCCAGACCGGGGAGCTGTTTTTT. Translation: CSATQTGELFF.

The V and J genes are TRBV28 and TRBJ2-2; possible D gene TRBD2, 5 bases. The CDR3 runs 17 residues. V was cut by 5 bases and J by 4 bases, with 20 bases left in between. Germline lookup yields CDR1 MDHEN and CDR2 SYDVKM. The CDR3 DNA reads TGTGCCAGCAGTCCGAATGCCCACGAGGGCGGCACCGGGGAGCTGTTTTTT. This gives the protein CASSPNAHEGGTGELFF.

This chain uses TRBV6-1 with TRBJ2-5; the match to TRBD2 covers 11 bases. V shed 1 base and J 2 bases; nucleotides not matched to a gene: 3. The length of the CDR3 is 16 residues. Germline V gene sequence: CDR1 MNHNS, CDR2 SASEGT. In DNA form, the CDR3 reads TGTGCCAGCAGTGAAGGGCGACTAGCGGGACAAGAGACCCAGTACTTC. As protein: CASSEGRLAGQETQYF.

This clonotype turned up a few times. V usage is TRBV28 and J usage is TRBJ2-1; 8 bases are a match to TRBD1. V was pared by 5 bases and J by 6 bases, with 6 bases of the junction left unmatched. Germline lookup yields CDR1 MDHEN and CDR2 SYDVKM. This CDR3 spans 14 amino acids. CDR3 protein: CASSPQGAGNEQFF. The DNA of the CDR3 is TGTGCCAGCAGTCCCCAGGGGGCAGGCAATGAGCAGTTCTTC.

V is TRBV20-1 and J is TRBJ2-2; 7 nucleotides align to TRBD2. Germline CDR1 and CDR2: DFQATT and SNEGSKA (reference sequence). The CDR3 consists of 14 residues. The V and J ends lost 2 bases and 2 bases, in that order; junction bases with no gene match: 2. The CDR3 sequence: CSARLAGNTGELFF. CDR3 bases: TGCAGTGCTAGATTAGCGGGCAACACCGGGGAGCTGTTTTTT.

This clonotype was seen a few times. V is TRBV4-2 and J is TRBJ2-1; 9 bases match TRBD2. Trimming took 3 bases from V and 4 from J; bases not matched to a gene: 7. The V gene's germline CDR1 is LGHNA and CDR2 YNFKEQ. The CDR3 is 16 amino acids. CDR3 region: CASSQVLAGSYNEQFF. The DNA of the CDR3 is TGTGCCAGCAGCCAGGTTCTAGCGGGGAGTTACAATGAGCAGTTCTTC.

This rearrangement joins TRBV7-9 to TRBJ2-7; 8 positions match TRBD1. This CDR3 has 14 residues. Germline V lookup: CDR1 SEHNR, CDR2 FQNEAQ (reference sequence). The V segment lost 4 bases and the J segment 4 bases; nucleotides outside the gene matches: 6. This CDR3 reads CASSSEDRAYEQYF. CDR3 DNA: TGTGCCAGCAGCTCCGAGGACAGGGCTTACGAGCAGTACTTC. The full variable domain, in which reference TRBV7-9 and TRBJ2-7 provide the parts outside the CDR3, is DTGVSQNPRHKITKRGQNVTFRCDPISEHNRLYWYRQTLGQGPEFLTYFQNEAQLEKSRLLSDRFSAERPKGSFSTLEIQRTEQGDSAMYLCASSSEDRAYEQYFGPGTRLTVT.

The CDR3 loop is CASSLDRSGANVLTF. The DNA for the CDR3 is TGTGCCAGCAGCCTGGACAGGTCTGGGGCCAACGTCCTGACTTTC. The chain combines TRBV6-2 or TRBV6-3 with TRBJ2-6; 7 bases match TRBD1. The V gene's germline CDR1 is MNHEY and CDR2 SVGEGT. V lost 6 bases and J lost 1; bases outside the gene matches: 3. The CDR3 extends over 15 amino acids.

The CDR3: CASSFFDKDNEQFF. The CDR3 DNA is TGTGCCAGCAGTTTTTTTGACAAAGATAATGAGCAGTTCTTC. The V gene is TRBV27, the J gene TRBJ2-1; D not certain. V lost 3 bases and J lost 7, with 13 bases in between. CDR1 and CDR2 from the germline V gene are MNHEY and SMNVEV (reference sequence). This CDR3 has 14 residues.

The gene calls are TRBV12-3 or TRBV12-4 and TRBJ2-3, with 7 bases aligning to TRBD1. The CDR3 loop spans 14 amino acids. V dropped 6 bases and J dropped 2; count of bases not matched to a gene: 5. The CDR3 nucleotides are TGTGCCAGCAGACGACAGGGAAACACAGATACGCAGTATTTT. This sequence encodes CASRRQGNTDTQYF.

The chain has TRBV5-1 and TRBJ2-1, with 9 positions matching TRBD2. The CDR3 totals 19 residues. CDR1 is SGHRS and CDR2 is YFSETQ in the germline V gene. The V segment lost 1 base and the J segment 1 base; nucleotides outside the gene matches: 12. CDR3 in DNA: TGCGCCAGCAGCTTGATCGGGCTAGCGGGGCTGGTATCCTACAATGAGCAGTTCTTC. As protein: CASSLIGLAGLVSYNEQFF.